What follows describes a single T cell receptor (beta chain). What it binds is not known. The entry originates in a study of cytomegalovirus exposure and HLA in healthy donors. Turning to the study itself: Early release data held 80 million to 100 million unique TCRs from HLA-typed donors. Findings and limits, study-wide: The authors enumerated under 200 TCR beta chains as linked to cytomegalovirus. TCR beta sequences reportedly predicted most subjects' HLA-A and HLA-B alleles accurately.

Germline V gives CDR1 LNHNV, CDR2 YYDKDF (reference sequence). Trimming cost V 2 bases and J 6 bases; bases outside gene matches: 18. This CDR3 has 18 residues. PCR primers comprised 60 Vbeta and 13 Jbeta primers. This table comes from immunoSEQ multiplex PCR, and its TCRdb copy is limited to in-frame clones, with some not included. The table lists about 190,000 clones, around 90% of them singletons. The sequence came from a woman aged 18-35 years in good health and CMV-seronegative. The rearrangement uses TRBV15 and TRBJ1-2, with TRBD1 matching over 7 bases. The source material was PBMCs. CDR3 in amino acids: CATSRTSWGSGGVDGYTF. The CDR3 bases are TGTGCCACCAGCAGAACCTCGTGGGGGTCAGGGGGTGTTGATGGCTACACCTTC.